This section outlines one TCR beta chain sequence together with its context. This specimen belongs to a study of T cells after yellow fever vaccination. Via MiXCR, TCRdb re-called the 5' RACE reads, giving one row per CDR3 protein. The repertoire holds under 300,000 distinct CDR3 sequences, with 6.9% as singletons. Trimming removed 0 bases from V and 7 bases from J, with 14 bases in between. The CDR3 is made up of 15 amino acids. From germline, CDR1 is SGHRS and CDR2 YFSETQ. V usage is TRBV5-1 and J usage is TRBJ1-5; a weak D match, TRBD1 (5 bases). The TCR sequence derives from a man aged 30-40 years who received the YFV17D yellow fever vaccine. Sequencing was performed on CD4+ T cells sorted from PBMCs, taken 15 days after the yellow fever booster vaccination. CDR3 sequence: CASSLAAGPRQPQHF. The CDR3 DNA follows: TGCGCCAGCAGCTTGGCGGCGGGACCCAGGCAGCCCCAGCATTTT.